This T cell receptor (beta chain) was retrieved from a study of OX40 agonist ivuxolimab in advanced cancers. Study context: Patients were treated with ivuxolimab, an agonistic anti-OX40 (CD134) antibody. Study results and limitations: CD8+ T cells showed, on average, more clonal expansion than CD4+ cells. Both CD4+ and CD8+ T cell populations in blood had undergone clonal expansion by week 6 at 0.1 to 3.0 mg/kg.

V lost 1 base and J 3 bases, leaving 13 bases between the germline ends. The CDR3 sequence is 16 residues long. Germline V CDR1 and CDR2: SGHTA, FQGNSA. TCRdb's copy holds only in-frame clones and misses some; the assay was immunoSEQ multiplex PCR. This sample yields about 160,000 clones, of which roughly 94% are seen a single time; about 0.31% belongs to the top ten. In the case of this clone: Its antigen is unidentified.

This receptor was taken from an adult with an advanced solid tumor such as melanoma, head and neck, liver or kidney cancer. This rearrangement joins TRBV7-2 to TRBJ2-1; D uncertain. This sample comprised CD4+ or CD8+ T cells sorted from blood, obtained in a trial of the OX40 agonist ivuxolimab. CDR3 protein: CASSLELARNYNEQFF. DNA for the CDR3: TGTGCCAGCAGCTTAGAGCTTGCTAGGAACTACAATGAGCAGTTCTTC.